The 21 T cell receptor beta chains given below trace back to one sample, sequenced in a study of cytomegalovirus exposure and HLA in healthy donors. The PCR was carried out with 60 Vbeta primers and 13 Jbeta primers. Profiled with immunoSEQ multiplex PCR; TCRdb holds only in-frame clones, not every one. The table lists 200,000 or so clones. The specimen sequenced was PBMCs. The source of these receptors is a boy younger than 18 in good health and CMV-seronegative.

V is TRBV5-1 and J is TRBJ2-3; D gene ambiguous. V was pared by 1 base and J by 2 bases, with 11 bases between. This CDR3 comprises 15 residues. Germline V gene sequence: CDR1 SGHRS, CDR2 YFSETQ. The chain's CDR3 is CASSLRVAVTDTQYF. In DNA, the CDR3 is TGCGCCAGCAGCTTGAGAGTTGCCGTCACAGATACGCAGTATTTT.

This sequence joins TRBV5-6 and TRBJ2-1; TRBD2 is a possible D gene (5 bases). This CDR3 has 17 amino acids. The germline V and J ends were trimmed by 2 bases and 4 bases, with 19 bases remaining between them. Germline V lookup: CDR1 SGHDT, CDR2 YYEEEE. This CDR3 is CASSLSLLEGPYNEQFF. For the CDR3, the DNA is TGTGCCAGCAGCTTAAGTCTCCTTGAGGGCCCTTACAATGAGCAGTTCTTC.

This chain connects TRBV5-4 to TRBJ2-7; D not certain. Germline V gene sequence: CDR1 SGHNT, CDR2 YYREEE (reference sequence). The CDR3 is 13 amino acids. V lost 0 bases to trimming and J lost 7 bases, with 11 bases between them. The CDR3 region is CASSLVPGAEQYF. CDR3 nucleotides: TGTGCCAGCAGCTTGGTGCCCGGTGCGGAGCAGTACTTC. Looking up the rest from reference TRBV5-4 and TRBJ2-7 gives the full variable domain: ETGVTQSPTHLIKTRGQQVTLRCSSQSGHNTVSWYQQALGQGPQFIFQYYREEENGRGNFPPRFSGLQFPNYSSELNVNALELDDSALYLCASSLVPGAEQYFGPGTRLTVT.

CDR3 loop: CASAGVETQYF. CDR3 bases: TGTGCCTCGGCCGGGGTGGAGACCCAGTACTTC. The chain joins TRBV19 to TRBJ2-5; perhaps TRBD2 as D (5 bases). Between the trimmed V and J ends, which lost 11 bases and 5 bases, there was a span of 12 bases. Germline CDR1 is LNHDA and CDR2 is SQIVND (reference sequence). This CDR3 has 11 amino acids.

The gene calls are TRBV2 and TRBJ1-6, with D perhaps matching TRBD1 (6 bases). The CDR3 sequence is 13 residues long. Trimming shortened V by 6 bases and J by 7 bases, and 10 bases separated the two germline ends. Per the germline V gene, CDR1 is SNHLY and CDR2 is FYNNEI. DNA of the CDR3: TGTGCCAGCAGAGGACAGCCGAATTCACCCCTCCACTTT. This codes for CASRGQPNSPLHF.

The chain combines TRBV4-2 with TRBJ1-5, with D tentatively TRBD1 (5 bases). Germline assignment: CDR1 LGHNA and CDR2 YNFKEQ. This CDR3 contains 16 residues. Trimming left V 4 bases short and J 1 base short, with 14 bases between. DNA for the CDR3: TGTGCCAGCAGCCCCGGGGGATCAGGGAGCAATCAGCCCCAGCATTTT. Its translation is CASSPGGSGSNQPQHF.

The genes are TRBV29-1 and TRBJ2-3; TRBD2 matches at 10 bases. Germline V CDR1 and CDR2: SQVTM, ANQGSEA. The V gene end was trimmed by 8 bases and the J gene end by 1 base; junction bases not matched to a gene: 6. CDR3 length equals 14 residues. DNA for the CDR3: TGCAGCTCGAAAGGGACTAGCGGCACAGATACGCAGTATTTT. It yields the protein CSSKGTSGTDTQYF.

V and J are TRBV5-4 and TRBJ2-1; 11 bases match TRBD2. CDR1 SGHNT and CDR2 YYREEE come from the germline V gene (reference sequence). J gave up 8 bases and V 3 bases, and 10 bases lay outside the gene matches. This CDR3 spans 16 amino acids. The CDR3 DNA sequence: TGTGCCAGCAGCTCTTCCATAGCGGGGGGGCCCTATGAGCAGTTCTTC. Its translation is CASSSSIAGGPYEQFF.

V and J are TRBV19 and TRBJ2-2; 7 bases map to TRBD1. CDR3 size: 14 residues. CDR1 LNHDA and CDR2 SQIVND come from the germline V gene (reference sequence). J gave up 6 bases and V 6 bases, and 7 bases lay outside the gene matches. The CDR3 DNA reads TGTGCCAGTAGAAAGACAGGGAGACCCGGGGAGCTGTTTTTT. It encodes CASRKTGRPGELFF.

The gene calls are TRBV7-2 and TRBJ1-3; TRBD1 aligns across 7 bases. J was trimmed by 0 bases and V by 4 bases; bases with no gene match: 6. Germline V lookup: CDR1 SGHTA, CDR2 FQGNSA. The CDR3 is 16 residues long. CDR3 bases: TGTGCCAGCAGCTCCAGGGGGACGAGCTCTGGAAACACCATATATTTT. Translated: CASSSRGTSSGNTIYF.

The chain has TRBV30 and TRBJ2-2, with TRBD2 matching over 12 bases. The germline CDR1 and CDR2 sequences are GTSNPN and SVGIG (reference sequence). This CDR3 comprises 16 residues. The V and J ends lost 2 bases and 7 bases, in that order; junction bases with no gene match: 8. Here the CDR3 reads CAWSLLASGGGGELFF. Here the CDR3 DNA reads TGTGCCTGGAGTTTGTTGGCTAGCGGGGGGGGCGGGGAGCTGTTTTTT. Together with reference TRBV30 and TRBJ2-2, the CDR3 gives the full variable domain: SQTIHQWPATLVQPVGSPLSLECTVEGTSNPNLYWYRQAAGRGLQLLFYSVGIGQISSEVPQNLSASRPQDRQFILSSKKLLLSDSGFYLCAWSLLASGGGGELFFGEGSRLTVL.

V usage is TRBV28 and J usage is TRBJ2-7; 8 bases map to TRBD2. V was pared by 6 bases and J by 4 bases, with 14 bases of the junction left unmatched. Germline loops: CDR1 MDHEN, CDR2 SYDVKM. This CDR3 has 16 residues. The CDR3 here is CASSQSLGLDLYEQYF. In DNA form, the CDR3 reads TGTGCCAGCAGCCAAAGCTTGGGACTAGATCTGTACGAGCAGTACTTC. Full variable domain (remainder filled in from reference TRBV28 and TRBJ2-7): DVKVTQSSRYLVKRTGEKVFLECVQDMDHENMFWYRQDPGLGLRLIYFSYDVKMKEKGDIPEGYSVSREKKERFSLILESASTNQTSMYLCASSQSLGLDLYEQYFGPGTRLTVT.

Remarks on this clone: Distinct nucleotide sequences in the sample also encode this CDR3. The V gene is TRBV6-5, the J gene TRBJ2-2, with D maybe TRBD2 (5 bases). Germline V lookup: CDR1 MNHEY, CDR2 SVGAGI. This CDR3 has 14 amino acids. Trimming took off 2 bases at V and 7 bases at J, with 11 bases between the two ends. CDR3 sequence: CASSYGVRDGELFF. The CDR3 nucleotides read TGTGCCAGCAGTTACGGGGTTCGGGACGGGGAGCTGTTTTTT.

The CDR3 sequence is CASSPIRAVHNEKLFF. CDR3 in DNA: TGTGCCAGCAGCCCGATCAGGGCTGTTCATAATGAAAAACTGTTTTTT. The V and J genes are TRBV7-8 and TRBJ1-4, with D possibly TRBD1 on 5 matching bases. Looked up from germline, CDR1 is SGHVS and CDR2 is FQNEAQ. The CDR3 consists of 16 residues. Trimming shortened V by 5 bases and J by 4 bases, and 17 bases separated the two germline ends.

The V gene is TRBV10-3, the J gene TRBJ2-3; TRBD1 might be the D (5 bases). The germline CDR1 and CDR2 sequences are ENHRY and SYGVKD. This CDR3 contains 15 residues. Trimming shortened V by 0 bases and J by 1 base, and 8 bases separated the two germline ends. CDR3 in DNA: TGTGCCATCAGTGAGTCGAAAGGGGGCACAGATACGCAGTATTTT. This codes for CAISESKGGTDTQYF.

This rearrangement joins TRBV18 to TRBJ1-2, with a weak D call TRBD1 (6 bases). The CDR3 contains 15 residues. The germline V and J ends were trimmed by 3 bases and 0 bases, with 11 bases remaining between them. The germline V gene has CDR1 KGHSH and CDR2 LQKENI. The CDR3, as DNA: TGTGCCAGCTCACCCGGACAGCAAGCTAACTATGGCTACACCTTC. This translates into CASSPGQQANYGYTF.

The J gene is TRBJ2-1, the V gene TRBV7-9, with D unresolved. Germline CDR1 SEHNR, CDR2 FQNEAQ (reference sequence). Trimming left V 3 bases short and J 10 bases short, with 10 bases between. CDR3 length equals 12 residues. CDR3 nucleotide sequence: TGTGCCAGCAGCTTCCAGACTGAGGAGCAGTTCTTC. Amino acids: CASSFQTEEQFF. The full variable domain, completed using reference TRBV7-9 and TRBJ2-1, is DTGVSQNPRHKITKRGQNVTFRCDPISEHNRLYWYRQTLGQGPEFLTYFQNEAQLEKSRLLSDRFSAERPKGSFSTLEIQRTEQGDSAMYLCASSFQTEEQFFGPGTRLTVL.

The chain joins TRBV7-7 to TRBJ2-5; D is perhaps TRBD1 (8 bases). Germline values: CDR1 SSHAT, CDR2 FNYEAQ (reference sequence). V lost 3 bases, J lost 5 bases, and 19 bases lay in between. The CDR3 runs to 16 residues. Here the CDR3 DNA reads TGTGCCAGCAGCTTGGGAGGGGCAGGGGGCCAGGAGACCCAGTACTTC. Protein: CASSLGGAGGQETQYF.

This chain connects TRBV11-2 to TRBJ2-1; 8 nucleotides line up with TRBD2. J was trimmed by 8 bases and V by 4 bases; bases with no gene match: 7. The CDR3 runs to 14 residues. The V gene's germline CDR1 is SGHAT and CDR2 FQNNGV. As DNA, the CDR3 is TGTGCCAGCAGCTCCGGGGGGGCCACAGATGAGCAGTTCTTC. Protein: CASSSGGATDEQFF. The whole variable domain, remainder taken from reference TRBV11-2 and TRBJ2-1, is EAGVAQSPRYKIIEKRQSVAFWCNPISGHATLYWYQQILGQGPKLLIQFQNNGVVDDSQLPKDRFSAERLKGVDSTLKIQPAKLEDSAVYLCASSSGGATDEQFFGPGTRLTVL.

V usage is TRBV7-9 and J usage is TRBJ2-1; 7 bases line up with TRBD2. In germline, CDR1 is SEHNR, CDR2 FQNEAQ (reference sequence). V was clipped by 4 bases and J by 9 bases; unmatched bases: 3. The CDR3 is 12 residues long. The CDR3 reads CASSSGTIEQFF. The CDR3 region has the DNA TGTGCCAGCAGCTCCGGGACTATTGAGCAGTTCTTC.

CDR3 in amino acids: CAWSVLTGWTEAFF. CDR3 nucleotides: TGTGCCTGGAGTGTTTTGACAGGGTGGACTGAAGCTTTCTTT. The chain recombines TRBV30 with TRBJ1-1, with TRBD1 identical over 7 bases. CDR1 is GTSNPN and CDR2 is SVGIG in the germline V gene (reference sequence). The junction had 6 bases not matched to a gene; V was cut back by 0 bases and J by 5 bases. The length of the CDR3 is 14 residues.